The 31 T cell receptor beta chains below were found in one sample sequenced in a study of blood T cell repertoires in COVID-19. Assay used: immunoSEQ multiplex PCR; TCRdb lists only in-frame clones, some missing. The sample includes 55,000 to 70,000 clones, around 78% of them seen just once. The source material was peripheral blood. These receptors were taken from a human donor in a cohort sampled during active COVID-19.

V is TRBV4-2 and J is TRBJ2-7; D is unresolved. The CDR3 is 13 amino acids. Trimming cost V 4 bases and J 0 bases, with 7 bases left between them. Germline V CDR1 and CDR2: LGHNA, YNFKEQ. The DNA for the CDR3 is TGTGCCAGCAGCCCCTACGCCTCCTACGAGCAGTACTTC. Translating gives CASSPYASYEQYF.

This sequence joins TRBV9 and TRBJ1-3; no clear D gene. Trimming took off 0 bases at V and 0 bases at J, with 13 bases between the two ends. The CDR3 has 17 amino acids. Germline CDR1 SGDLS, CDR2 YYNGEE. The CDR3 nucleotides read TGTGCCAGCAGCGTAGCTTCCGTAGCTTACTCTGGAAACACCATATATTTT. Translation: CASSVASVAYSGNTIYF.

This rearrangement joins TRBV5-6 to TRBJ2-1, with 8 bases aligning to TRBD1. The CDR3 runs 14 residues. With V trimmed by 4 bases and J by 7 bases, 7 bases remained unmatched. Germline V gene data show CDR1 as SGHDT and CDR2 as YYEEEE. DNA for the CDR3: TGTGCCAGCAGCCGACAGGGGTCGGTAAATGAGCAGTTCTTC. It is translated as CASSRQGSVNEQFF. Full variable domain (remainder filled in from reference TRBV5-6 and TRBJ2-1): DAGVTQSPTHLIKTRGQQVTLRCSPKSGHDTVSWYQQALGQGPQFIFQYYEEEERQRGNFPDRFSGHQFPNYSSELNVNALLLGDSALYLCASSRQGSVNEQFFGPGTRLTVL.

The rearrangement links TRBV5-1 to TRBJ2-7, with TRBD2 matching 11 bases. The CDR3 length is 18 residues. V shed 4 bases and J 1 base; nucleotides not matched to a gene: 13. Germline V CDR1 and CDR2: SGHRS, YFSETQ. The CDR3 here is CASSMGTSGSLASYEQYF. In DNA form, the CDR3 reads TGCGCCAGCAGCATGGGGACTAGCGGCAGCTTGGCTTCCTACGAGCAGTACTTC.

This rearrangement joins TRBV20-1 to TRBJ2-7; 7 bases agree with TRBD2. The V and J ends lost 3 bases and 6 bases, in that order; junction bases with no gene match: 14. The CDR3 loop spans 15 amino acids. Germline V lookup: CDR1 DFQATT, CDR2 SNEGSKA (reference sequence). The CDR3 bases are TGCAGTGCTAGTGGGACGCGGGGGTTCCCCCTCGAGCAGTACTTC. This sequence encodes CSASGTRGFPLEQYF.

The chain is built from TRBV28 and TRBJ1-1, with a possible D match to TRBD1 (6 bases). The CDR3 is 14 residues long. V lost 6 bases and J 1 base, leaving 12 bases between the germline ends. CDR1 is MDHEN and CDR2 is SYDVKM in the germline V gene. CDR3 nucleotide sequence: TGTGCCAGCAGGGGGGCTTTAAGGAACACTGAAGCTTTCTTT. As protein: CASRGALRNTEAFF.

The V gene is TRBV7-9, the J gene TRBJ2-7; TRBD1 aligns across 7 bases. Germline trimming cut 1 base from V and 3 bases from J; bases unmatched to any gene: 6. Germline V gene data show CDR1 as SEHNR and CDR2 as FQNEAQ (reference sequence). The CDR3 spans 15 residues. This CDR3 is CASSLGPGQIYEQYF. CDR3 sequence (DNA): TGTGCCAGCAGCTTAGGACCGGGACAGATCTACGAGCAGTACTTC.

The chain combines TRBV19 with TRBJ1-5; D gene uncertain. Germline V gene data show CDR1 as LNHDA and CDR2 as SQIVND (reference sequence). V was pared by 0 bases and J by 1 base, with 13 bases between. The CDR3 has 17 amino acids. As DNA, the CDR3 is TGTGCCAGTAGTATAGATCCGGTGACATTCAGCAATCAGCCCCAGCATTTT. This translates into CASSIDPVTFSNQPQHF.

The chain uses TRBV28 and TRBJ2-7, with 8 bases aligning to TRBD2. This CDR3 is 16 amino acids long. The V segment lost 5 bases and the J segment 1 base; nucleotides outside the gene matches: 10. Germline values: CDR1 MDHEN, CDR2 SYDVKM. CDR3 DNA: TGTGCCAGCAGTCCCCGTGGGGCTAGCGGGTCCTACGAGCAGTACTTC. It is translated as CASSPRGASGSYEQYF.

V and J are TRBV15 and TRBJ2-7, with D tentatively TRBD1 (5 bases). The CDR3 runs to 14 residues. V was trimmed by 0 bases and J by 5 bases, leaving 11 bases between them. Germline V CDR1 and CDR2: LNHNV, YYDKDF (reference sequence). CDR3 sequence (DNA): TGTGCCACCAGCAGAGATGGACATCGTCACGAGCAGTACTTC. Protein product: CATSRDGHRHEQYF.

The chain is built from TRBV30 and TRBJ1-2; the match to TRBD1 covers 8 bases. Germline CDR1 and CDR2: GTSNPN and SVGIG (reference sequence). This CDR3 is built from 11 residues. The trim removed 5 bases at V and 8 bases at J, leaving 4 bases unmatched. The CDR3 DNA is TGTGCCTGGCTCAGGGGGCTGGGCTACACCTTC. Residues: CAWLRGLGYTF.

V usage is TRBV2 and J usage is TRBJ1-2; D is ambiguous. The CDR3 has 12 residues. V was clipped by 5 bases and J by 4 bases, with 8 bases between them. Germline V gene sequence: CDR1 SNHLY, CDR2 FYNNEI. The CDR3, as DNA: TGTGCCAGCAGTTCACATACCTATGGCTACACCTTC. This translates into CASSSHTYGYTF.

This clone was picked up one time. The chain is built from TRBV3-1 (or the pseudogene TRBV3-2) and TRBJ2-7, with D hard to call. Trimming took off 4 bases at V and 0 bases at J, with 13 bases between the two ends. This CDR3 is built from 15 residues. Germline V gene data show CDR1 as LGHDT and CDR2 as YNNKEL (reference sequence). CDR3 region: CASSPHLQSSYEQYF. The CDR3 DNA reads as TGTGCCAGCAGCCCACACCTACAGAGCTCCTACGAGCAGTACTTC.

The J gene is TRBJ2-2, the V gene TRBV30; 12 bases map to TRBD1. With 4 bases clipped from V and 4 bases from J, the junction kept 4 bases outside the gene matches. Germline CDR1 reads GTSNPN; CDR2 reads SVGIG (reference sequence). The CDR3 is made up of 15 amino acids. The CDR3 reads CAWTGTGGFTGELFF. The CDR3 coding sequence is TGTGCCTGGACCGGGACAGGGGGCTTCACCGGGGAGCTGTTTTTT.

This clone was counted once. The chain joins TRBV5-5 to TRBJ2-7, with a weak D call TRBD1 (5 bases). The CDR3 is 14 amino acids. Germline CDR1 reads SGHKS; CDR2 reads YYEKEE (reference sequence). The V gene lost 4 bases and the J gene lost 0 bases, with 11 bases spanning the gap. The CDR3 DNA reads TGTGCCAGCAGCCCCAGGGTGAGCTCCTACGAGCAGTACTTC. Amino acids: CASSPRVSSYEQYF.

V usage is TRBV2 and J usage is TRBJ2-7, with 7 nucleotides matching TRBD1. Germline loops: CDR1 SNHLY, CDR2 FYNNEI. This CDR3 region has 13 residues. V lost 7 bases to trimming and J lost 3 bases; unmatched junction nucleotides: 6. The chain's CDR3 is CASTRDSGYEQYF. In DNA form, the CDR3 reads TGTGCCAGCACCCGGGACAGTGGCTACGAGCAGTACTTC.

V and J are TRBV6-5 and TRBJ1-2; possibly TRBD1 for D (5 bases). The V gene lost 2 bases and the J gene lost 4 bases, with 11 bases spanning the gap. The CDR3 has 14 amino acids. CDR1 and CDR2 from the germline V gene are MNHEY and SVGAGI. The CDR3 bases are TGTGCCAGCAGTTACGGGGGGTCTCTCTATGGCTACACCTTC. Residues: CASSYGGSLYGYTF.

The chain is built from TRBV2 and TRBJ1-2; TRBD1 matches 11 bases. The CDR3 covers 14 residues. J gave up 4 bases and V 4 bases, and 2 bases lay outside the gene matches. The germline V gene encodes CDR1 SNHLY and CDR2 FYNNEI. The CDR3 is CASSGDRGFYGYTF. The CDR3 nucleotides are TGTGCCAGCAGTGGGGACAGGGGGTTCTATGGCTACACCTTC. The full variable domain, with the rest looked up from reference TRBV2 and TRBJ1-2, is EPEVTQTPSHQVTQMGQEVILRCVPISNHLYFYWYRQILGQKVEFLVSFYNNEISEKSEIFDDQFSVERPDGSNFTLKIRSTKLEDSAMYFCASSGDRGFYGYTFGSGTRLTVV.

This clone has just one count. CDR3 bases: TGTGCCAGCTCTACAGGACAGGGGGCGGAAGAGCAGTACTTC. This translates into CASSTGQGAEEQYF. The chain links TRBV18 to TRBJ2-7; 11 bases line up with TRBD1. Germline CDR1 is KGHSH and CDR2 is LQKENI. J gave up 7 bases and V 6 bases, and 8 bases lay outside the gene matches. The CDR3 totals 14 residues.

This rearrangement joins TRBV11-2 to TRBJ2-7, with 11 bases that match TRBD2. V was clipped by 0 bases and J by 6 bases; unmatched bases: 4. Germline CDR1 reads SGHAT; CDR2 reads FQNNGV. The CDR3 has 15 residues. This chain's CDR3 is CASSLDGLAGGEQYF. CDR3 DNA: TGTGCCAGCAGCTTAGATGGACTAGCGGGCGGCGAGCAGTACTTC.

To note about this clone: This sample also contains other DNA sequences that code for the same CDR3. This chain uses TRBV7-8 with TRBJ1-1; possibly TRBD1 for D (5 bases). Germline CDR1 is SGHVS and CDR2 is FQNEAQ. Between the trimmed V and J ends, which lost 1 base and 4 bases, there was a span of 13 bases. The CDR3 extends over 15 amino acids. The CDR3 sequence: CASSLVDRGGTEAFF. The CDR3 DNA reads as TGTGCCAGCAGCTTAGTCGACCGGGGGGGCACTGAAGCTTTCTTT.

The CDR3, as DNA: TGTGCCAGCAGTACCGACTTTATGAACACTGAAGCTTTCTTT. It codes for CASSTDFMNTEAFF. The rearrangement uses TRBV27 and TRBJ1-1; D unclear. This CDR3 has 14 amino acids. Trimming took 5 bases from V and 0 from J, leaving 10 bases between them. The germline V gene has CDR1 MNHEY and CDR2 SMNVEV (reference sequence).

V gene TRBV6-1 combines with J gene TRBJ2-7, with TRBD2 identical over 12 bases. The J segment lost 0 bases and the V segment lost 6 bases, leaving 9 bases of the junction unmatched. CDR3 length: 17 amino acids. CDR1 is MNHNS and CDR2 is SASEGT in the germline V gene. DNA for the CDR3: TGTGCCAGCAGGGAACTAGCGGGAGGCCCCAGCTCCTACGAGCAGTACTTC. It encodes CASRELAGGPSSYEQYF.

The chain links TRBV5-1 to TRBJ1-1; 8 nucleotides agree with TRBD1. The V segment lost 2 bases and the J segment 10 bases; nucleotides outside the gene matches: 13. CDR3 length: 15 amino acids. CDR1 is SGHRS and CDR2 is YFSETQ in the germline V gene. The CDR3 is CASSFGQGSSLGAFF. The CDR3 DNA reads as TGCGCCAGCAGCTTTGGACAGGGATCGTCTTTGGGAGCTTTCTTT.

This chain joins TRBV19 and TRBJ2-5, with TRBD2 identical over 7 bases. This CDR3 is built from 14 residues. V lost 6 bases, J lost 0 bases, and 4 bases stayed unmatched. Germline lookup yields CDR1 LNHDA and CDR2 SQIVND (reference sequence). The CDR3 spells CASSSGKYQETQYF. CDR3 bases: TGTGCCAGTAGCAGCGGGAAGTACCAAGAGACCCAGTACTTC.

The chain combines TRBV9 with TRBJ1-2, with D perhaps TRBD1 (5 bases). The CDR3 runs to 13 residues. Germline loops: CDR1 SGDLS, CDR2 YYNGEE. Trimming shortened V by 5 bases and J by 4 bases, and 12 bases separated the two germline ends. CDR3 region: CASSGGDGYGYTF. CDR3 sequence (DNA): TGTGCCAGCAGTGGGGGGGACGGCTATGGCTACACCTTC.

This chain links TRBV24-1 with TRBJ2-1; 7 nucleotides agree with TRBD2. CDR3 length: 15 residues. The germline gives CDR1 KGHDR, CDR2 SFDVKD. V dropped 0 bases and J dropped 8; count of bases not matched to a gene: 6. The DNA of the CDR3 is TGTGCCACCAGTGATTTGGGGAGGGGAGGGTATGAGCAGTTCTTC. Encoded protein: CATSDLGRGGYEQFF.

V and J are TRBV24-1 and TRBJ1-1, with no clear D. Trimming stripped 4 bases from V and 3 bases from J, with 23 bases between. The CDR3 spans 18 residues. The germline gives CDR1 KGHDR, CDR2 SFDVKD. The CDR3: CATSDYLPAGRDDTEAFF. The CDR3 DNA is TGTGCCACCAGTGACTACCTACCTGCCGGGAGGGATGACACTGAAGCTTTCTTT.

This clone was observed a few times. The CDR3, as DNA: TGTGCCAGCAGCTTAGGTTGGGAGTCCTACGAGCAGTACTTC. Amino acids: CASSLGWESYEQYF. The chain couples TRBV7-8 to TRBJ2-7; tentative D call: TRBD2 (5 bases). V gave up 1 base and J gave up 1 base, with 8 bases separating them. The CDR3 sequence is 14 residues long. CDR1 is SGHVS and CDR2 is FQNEAQ in the germline V gene.

The chain recombines TRBV7-2 with TRBJ1-2; weak D call: TRBD1 (5 bases). Germline CDR1 reads SGHTA; CDR2 reads FQGNSA. The V end was cut by 5 bases, the J end by 3 bases, with 10 bases between. This CDR3 has 13 residues. The CDR3 region has the DNA TGTGCCAGCAGCCCAGGGTCCTACTATGGCTACACCTTC. It is translated as CASSPGSYYGYTF.

The table lists this clone with a few counts. The genes are TRBV11-2 and TRBJ1-2; TRBD1 matches 9 bases. The CDR3 spans 14 residues. Germline V gene lookup returns CDR1 SGHAT and CDR2 FQNNGV. V trimming: 4 bases; J trimming: 5 bases; junction bases outside the gene matches: 5. The chain's CDR3 is CASSSTGGGYGYTF. DNA of the CDR3: TGTGCCAGCAGCTCCACAGGGGGCGGTTATGGCTACACCTTC.